The 12 T cell receptor beta chains in this list originate from one sample, sequenced in a study of blood T cell repertoires in COVID-19. Assay used: immunoSEQ multiplex PCR; TCRdb lists only in-frame clones, some missing. The sample carries 170,000 or so clones, almost 85% recorded once. The source material was peripheral blood. These receptor sequences come from a man aged 18 to 29 with active or convalescent COVID-19.

This sequence joins TRBV5-1 and TRBJ2-5; 10 nucleotides agree with TRBD1. The V segment lost 0 bases and the J segment 5 bases; nucleotides outside the gene matches: 10. Per germline, CDR1 SGHRS and CDR2 YFSETQ. The CDR3 spans 17 residues. CDR3 in amino acids: CASSLVSGTGDGETQYF. DNA for the CDR3: TGCGCCAGCAGCTTGGTCTCCGGGACAGGGGATGGGGAGACCCAGTACTTC.

This clone showed up just once. The V and J genes are TRBV6-5 and TRBJ1-1, with D uncertain. Looked up from germline, CDR1 is MNHEY and CDR2 is SVGAGI. Trimming cost V 7 bases and J 3 bases, with 12 bases left between them. The length of the CDR3 is 13 residues. The CDR3 loop is CASITEAYTEAFF. The DNA for the CDR3 is TGTGCCAGCATTACGGAGGCTTACACTGAAGCTTTCTTT.

The genes are TRBV28 and TRBJ2-7, with TRBD2 identical over 15 bases. CDR1 MDHEN and CDR2 SYDVKM come from the germline V gene. The V and J ends lost 4 bases and 4 bases, in that order; junction bases with no gene match: 11. This CDR3 is 18 amino acids long. The CDR3 loop reads CASSSPGLAGGPGYEQYF. The CDR3 nucleotides read TGTGCCAGCAGTTCCCCGGGACTAGCGGGAGGCCCCGGGTACGAGCAGTACTTC.

The V call is TRBV6-2 or TRBV6-3, the J call TRBJ2-1; 16 bases map to TRBD2. Germline assignment: CDR1 MNHEY and CDR2 SVGEGT. This CDR3 region has 20 residues. With 2 bases clipped from V and 6 bases from J, the junction kept 13 bases outside the gene matches. CDR3 sequence: CASSYNWGGTSGRAANEQFF. The CDR3 bases are TGTGCCAGCAGTTACAACTGGGGCGGGACTAGCGGGAGGGCCGCCAATGAGCAGTTCTTC.

The chain is built from TRBV12-3 or TRBV12-4 and TRBJ2-1, with D possibly TRBD1 on 5 matching bases. The V gene lost 7 bases and the J gene lost 8 bases, with 15 bases spanning the gap. This CDR3 comprises 13 residues. The CDR3 nucleotides are TGTGCCAGCACCCTCGACAGTTGGGATGAGCAGTTCTTC. Translation gives CASTLDSWDEQFF.

This chain connects TRBV6-5 to TRBJ1-2; TRBD1 agrees at 8 bases. The germline V gene has CDR1 MNHEY and CDR2 SVGAGI. The CDR3 consists of 13 residues. After removal of 6 bases from V and 6 bases from J, the junction contained 6 bases not matched to a gene. The CDR3 nucleotides read TGTGCCAGCAGATTCACAGGGGGTGATGGCTACACCTTC. Translation: CASRFTGGDGYTF.

This sequence joins TRBV2 and TRBJ1-4; D gene unclear. CDR3 length: 13 residues. Trimming took off 6 bases at V and 5 bases at J, with 10 bases between the two ends. Per the germline V gene, CDR1 is SNHLY and CDR2 is FYNNEI. The CDR3: CASRSPGNEKLFF. The DNA of the CDR3 is TGTGCCAGCAGGTCCCCGGGGAATGAAAAACTGTTTTTT.

The V call is TRBV7-3, the J call TRBJ2-4; no definite D call. This CDR3 has 17 residues. V lost 5 bases and J 1 base, leaving 18 bases between the germline ends. CDR1 is SGHTA, CDR2 FQGTGA, per germline. DNA for the CDR3: TGTGCCAGCAGCGTAGGCCTTGGGTCCAGGGCCAAAAACATTCAGTACTTC. Translation: CASSVGLGSRAKNIQYF.

This sequence joins TRBV3-1 (or the pseudogene TRBV3-2) and TRBJ1-6; TRBD1 aligns across 7 bases. V lost 1 base to trimming and J lost 8 bases; unmatched junction nucleotides: 2. This CDR3 spans 14 amino acids. CDR1 LGHDT and CDR2 YNNKEL come from the germline V gene (reference sequence). CDR3 DNA: TGTGCCAGCAGCCAAGGACAGGGTGATTCACCCCTCCACTTT. Amino acid sequence: CASSQGQGDSPLHF.

The chain's CDR3 is CASSERTGGDYGYTF. The CDR3 DNA sequence: TGTGCCAGCAGTGAACGGACAGGGGGGGACTATGGCTACACCTTC. This chain uses TRBV6-1 with TRBJ1-2; 10 bases are shared with TRBD1. After removal of 2 bases from V and 3 bases from J, the junction contained 3 bases not matched to a gene. This CDR3 is built from 15 residues. From germline, CDR1 is MNHNS and CDR2 SASEGT.

The rearrangement links TRBV5-6 to TRBJ1-4; possibly TRBD1 for D (5 bases). This CDR3 is 18 amino acids long. Trimming took off 7 bases at V and 2 bases at J, with 24 bases between the two ends. CDR1 SGHDT and CDR2 YYEEEE come from the germline V gene. In nucleotides, the CDR3 is TGTGCCAGCGGATTCCGTGGGGGACTCAGGGACACTAATGAAAAACTGTTTTTT. This encodes CASGFRGGLRDTNEKLFF. The complete variable domain, with remaining parts taken from reference TRBV5-6 and TRBJ1-4, reads DAGVTQSPTHLIKTRGQQVTLRCSPKSGHDTVSWYQQALGQGPQFIFQYYEEEERQRGNFPDRFSGHQFPNYSSELNVNALLLGDSALYLCASGFRGGLRDTNEKLFFGSGTQLSVL.

The rearrangement uses TRBV7-2 and TRBJ2-4; 12 bases are shared with TRBD2. V shed 5 bases, J shed 0 bases, and the junction held 11 bases outside the gene matches. This CDR3 spans 19 amino acids. CDR1 is SGHTA, CDR2 FQGNSA, per germline. CDR3 protein: CASSPLTSGSTGAKNIQYF. DNA of the CDR3: TGTGCCAGCAGCCCGCTGACTAGCGGGAGCACGGGAGCCAAAAACATTCAGTACTTC.